This TCR beta chain was profiled in a study of cytomegalovirus exposure and HLA in healthy donors. On the study more broadly: The roughly 130 validation repertoires used the same platform as the roughly 670 first-cohort repertoires, a later analysis reported.

This clone appeared a few times. Separate from the approximately 700-subject first cohort was the 120-subject validation cohort, to which the donors belonged. CDR1 MNHEY and CDR2 SVGAGI come from the germline V gene. The CDR3 loop spans 13 amino acids. Deletions cut 6 bases from V and 4 bases from J, with 11 bases between. Only in-frame clones appear in the TCRdb table, and some are missing; sequencing was by immunoSEQ multiplex PCR. The sample carries about 160,000 clones, approximately 96% recorded once. The chain links TRBV6-5 to TRBJ2-3; tentative D call: TRBD2 (5 bases). The receptor's source is a woman under 30 in good health and CMV-seronegative. The sequenced sample was PBMCs. CDR3 region: CASSPGFSDTQYF. The CDR3 nucleotides read TGTGCCAGCAGCCCGGGATTTTCAGATACGCAGTATTTT.